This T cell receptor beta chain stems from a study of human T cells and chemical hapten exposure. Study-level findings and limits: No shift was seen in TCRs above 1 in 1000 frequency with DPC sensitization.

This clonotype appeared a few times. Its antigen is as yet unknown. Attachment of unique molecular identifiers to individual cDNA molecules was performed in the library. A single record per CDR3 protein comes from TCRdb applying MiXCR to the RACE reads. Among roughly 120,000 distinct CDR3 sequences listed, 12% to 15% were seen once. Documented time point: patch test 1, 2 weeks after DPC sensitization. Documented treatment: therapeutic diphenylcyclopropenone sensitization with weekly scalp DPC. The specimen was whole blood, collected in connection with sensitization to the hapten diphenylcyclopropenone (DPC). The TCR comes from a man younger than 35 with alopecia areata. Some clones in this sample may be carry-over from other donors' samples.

The CDR3 protein is CSARGGQGGNEQFF. CDR3 coding DNA: TGCAGTGCTCGAGGTGGACAGGGAGGCAATGAGCAGTTCTTC. The gene calls are TRBV20-1 and TRBJ2-1; TRBD1 matches 8 bases. Germline lookup yields CDR1 DFQATT and CDR2 SNEGSKA (reference sequence). J lost 6 bases, V lost 5 bases, and 9 bases had no gene match. The CDR3 covers 14 residues.